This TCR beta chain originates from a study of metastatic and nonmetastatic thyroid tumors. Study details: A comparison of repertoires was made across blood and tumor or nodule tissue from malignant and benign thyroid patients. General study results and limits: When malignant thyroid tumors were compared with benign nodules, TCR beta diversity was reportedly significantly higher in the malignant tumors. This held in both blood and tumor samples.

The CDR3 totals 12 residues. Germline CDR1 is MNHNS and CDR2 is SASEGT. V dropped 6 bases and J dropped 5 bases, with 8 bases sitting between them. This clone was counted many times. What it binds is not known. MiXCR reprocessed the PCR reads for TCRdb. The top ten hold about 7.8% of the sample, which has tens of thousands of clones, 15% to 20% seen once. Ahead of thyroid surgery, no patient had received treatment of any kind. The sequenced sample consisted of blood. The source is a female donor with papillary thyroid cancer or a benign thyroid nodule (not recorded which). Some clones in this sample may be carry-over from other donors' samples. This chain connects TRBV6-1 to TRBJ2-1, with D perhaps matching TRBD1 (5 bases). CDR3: CASRSRDNEQFF. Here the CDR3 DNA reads TGTGCCAGCAGGAGCAGGGACAATGAGCAGTTCTTC.